The 30 T cell receptor beta chains given below trace back to one sample, sequenced in a study of naive and memory T cell subsets. Both TRBC1 and TRBC2 were covered by a beta constant-region primer of two equimolar oligonucleotides. One entry per CDR3 protein results from TCRdb running MiXCR on the UMI-ligation and nested PCR reads. The sample lists approximately 89,000 distinct CDR3 sequences; 5.5% to 8.5% were seen once. The specimen was central memory CD4+ T cells from blood. The source is a human donor in good health.

In this sample, this clonotype turned up a few times. The chain is built from TRBV5-5 and TRBJ2-7, with D hard to call. CDR3 length: 14 residues. V shed 0 bases and J shed 0 bases, with 7 bases lying between them. Germline V lookup: CDR1 SGHKS, CDR2 YYEKEE (reference sequence). CDR3 protein: CASSLAQSSYEQYF. CDR3 DNA sequence: TGTGCCAGCAGCTTGGCCCAGTCCTCCTACGAGCAGTACTTC.

This chain links TRBV7-3 with TRBJ2-3, with 10 nucleotides matching TRBD2. The germline V gene has CDR1 SGHTA and CDR2 FQGTGA. V lost 5 bases to trimming and J lost 4 bases; unmatched junction nucleotides: 12. This CDR3 is built from 17 residues. CDR3 sequence: CASSRGEREGPADTQYF. In DNA form, the CDR3 reads TGTGCCAGCAGCCGTGGGGAGCGGGAGGGCCCCGCAGATACGCAGTATTTT.

This clonotype was recorded at least ten times. The J gene is TRBJ1-1, the V gene TRBV6-5, with 7 bases fitting TRBD1. Losses at the gene ends were 2 bases for V and 2 bases for J; bases not matched to a gene: 11. Germline CDR1 and CDR2: MNHEY and SVGAGI. The CDR3 length is 17 residues. CDR3 sequence: CASSYRGTEGSNTEAFF. CDR3 DNA sequence: TGTGCCAGCAGTTACCGTGGGACAGAGGGTTCCAACACTGAAGCTTTCTTT.

This clonotype was recorded at least ten times. V and J are TRBV4-3 and TRBJ1-1, with D possibly TRBD1 on 6 matching bases. The CDR3 runs 14 residues. Germline V gene sequence: CDR1 LGHNA, CDR2 YSLEER. Between the trimmed V and J ends, which lost 0 bases and 4 bases, there was a span of 9 bases. CDR3 sequence reads: CASSQDIRGTEAFF. The CDR3 DNA reads TGCGCCAGCAGCCAAGATATCAGGGGCACTGAAGCTTTCTTT.

The chain employs TRBV6-5 and TRBJ2-7, with TRBD1 as a possible D gene (7 bases). The CDR3 runs to 14 residues. The V end lost 5 bases, the J end lost 8 bases, and 19 bases lay between the germline ends. Germline lookup yields CDR1 MNHEY and CDR2 SVGAGI. As DNA, the CDR3 is TGTGCCAGCAGTCCCCTCGGAGGGGGCGGAAAGCAGTACTTC. It codes for CASSPLGGGGKQYF.

This clonotype turned up a few times. The rearrangement uses TRBV9 and TRBJ2-2; tentatively, D is TRBD2 (5 bases). The germline V gene has CDR1 SGDLS and CDR2 YYNGEE. The CDR3 is made up of 15 amino acids. V was shortened by 3 bases and J by 8 bases, with 17 bases between the two germline ends. The CDR3 spells CASSGGGSTAGELFF. CDR3 bases: TGTGCCAGCAGCGGTGGAGGATCAACGGCGGGGGAGCTGTTTTTT.

The chain has TRBV6-5 and TRBJ2-6; D is ambiguous. The CDR3 has 13 residues. The germline CDR1 and CDR2 sequences are MNHEY and SVGAGI. The ends were cut back, 11 bases at V and 2 bases at J, with 10 bases in the middle. The CDR3 nucleotides read TGTGCCTCCGGGCCCCCTGGGGCCAACGTCCTGACTTTC. It encodes CASGPPGANVLTF.

The rearrangement joins TRBV29-1 to TRBJ2-5; D is perhaps TRBD2 (5 bases). V lost 5 bases and J lost 1, with 8 bases in between. CDR3 length: 12 residues. Per the germline V gene, CDR1 is SQVTM and CDR2 is ANQGSEA. CDR3 coding DNA: TGCAGCGTTCGAGGGTCCCAAGAGACCCAGTACTTC. This translates into CSVRGSQETQYF.

The chain combines TRBV6-2 or TRBV6-3 with TRBJ2-7; either TRBD1 or TRBD2 may fit D (6 bases each). The CDR3 has 17 residues. The ends were cut back, 0 bases at V and 5 bases at J, with 20 bases in the middle. CDR1 and CDR2 from the germline V gene are MNHEY and SVGEGT. CDR3 nucleotides: TGTGCCAGCAGTTACTCACCGCGTTCGGGGGCTTCCCACGAGCAGTACTTC. Translating it yields CASSYSPRSGASHEQYF.

In this sample, this clonotype turned up many times. V usage is TRBV30 and J usage is TRBJ2-1, with a weak D call TRBD2 (6 bases). CDR1 and CDR2 from the germline V gene are GTSNPN and SVGIG (reference sequence). The CDR3 runs to 13 residues. Trimming stripped 1 base from V and 4 bases from J, with 8 bases between. The chain's CDR3 is CAWSGGGYNEQFF. The DNA for the CDR3 is TGTGCCTGGAGTGGTGGGGGGTACAATGAGCAGTTCTTC.

This clonotype has a count of ten or more. The chain links TRBV18 to TRBJ1-1, with D maybe TRBD1 (5 bases). Germline V gene lookup returns CDR1 KGHSH and CDR2 LQKENI. CDR3 length equals 17 residues. V gave up 2 bases and J gave up 3 bases, with 19 bases separating them. In DNA, the CDR3 is TGTGCCAGCTCACCAAGCCCCGTGGGCGGGGCTTACACTGAAGCTTTCTTT. Translation gives CASSPSPVGGAYTEAFF.

This clonotype was observed many times. The V and J genes are TRBV29-1 and TRBJ2-7; D gene unclear. V was pared by 1 base and J by 7 bases, with 11 bases between. The CDR3 totals 12 residues. Germline CDR1 SQVTM, CDR2 ANQGSEA. CDR3 coding DNA: TGCAGCGTTGAAGTGGGCCACCGGGAGCAGTACTTC. This sequence encodes CSVEVGHREQYF.

The chain links TRBV7-3 to TRBJ2-3, with TRBD2 matching 12 bases. The length of the CDR3 is 15 residues. CDR1 is SGHTA, CDR2 FQGTGA, per germline. J was trimmed by 4 bases and V by 4 bases; bases with no gene match: 3. As DNA, the CDR3 is TGTGCCAGCAGCTGGACTAGCGGGAAGGCAGATACGCAGTATTTT. Its protein is CASSWTSGKADTQYF.

The chain is built from TRBV4-3 and TRBJ2-1; 8 bases are a match to TRBD2. The junction had 6 bases not matched to a gene; V was cut back by 2 bases and J by 0 bases. This CDR3 comprises 17 residues. From germline, CDR1 is LGHNA and CDR2 YSLEER. The CDR3 sequence is CASSQIAGTSSYNEQFF. For the CDR3, the DNA is TGCGCCAGCAGCCAAATTGCCGGGACTAGCTCCTACAATGAGCAGTTCTTC.

This chain joins TRBV29-1 and TRBJ1-2, with D unclear. This CDR3 region has 12 residues. V dropped 7 bases and J dropped 4 bases, with 13 bases sitting between them. CDR1 is SQVTM and CDR2 is ANQGSEA in the germline V gene. The CDR3 reads CSADKVPYGYTF. The CDR3 DNA reads TGCAGCGCTGACAAGGTCCCCTATGGCTACACCTTC.

At least ten counts were recorded for this clonotype. The chain couples TRBV29-1 to TRBJ2-7; D uncertain. The V gene's germline CDR1 is SQVTM and CDR2 ANQGSEA. Trimming took off 2 bases at V and 5 bases at J, with 10 bases between the two ends. CDR3 length equals 12 residues. CDR3 sequence: CSVERQNHEQYF. CDR3 nucleotide sequence: TGCAGCGTTGAACGTCAGAACCACGAGCAGTACTTC.

A few counts support this clonotype. The genes are TRBV6-2 or TRBV6-3 and TRBJ1-1; no definite D call. This CDR3 spans 13 amino acids. Germline V CDR1 and CDR2: MNHEY, SVGEGT. Trimming took 2 bases from V and 5 from J, leaving 9 bases between them. CDR3 DNA sequence: TGTGCCAGCAGTTACCTGGGTTCGACTGAAGCTTTCTTT. It is translated as CASSYLGSTEAFF.

This chain connects TRBV7-3 to TRBJ1-1; D not resolved. CDR1 SGHTA and CDR2 FQGTGA come from the germline V gene. V lost 4 bases, J lost 0 bases, and 12 bases lay in between. The CDR3 contains 15 residues. The CDR3 sequence is CASSSGGVMNTEAFF. CDR3 DNA: TGTGCCAGCAGCTCAGGAGGAGTCATGAACACTGAAGCTTTCTTT.

This rearrangement joins TRBV7-9 to TRBJ2-1, with 8 nucleotides matching TRBD2. This CDR3 has 14 amino acids. Trimming took 5 bases from V and 4 from J; bases not matched to a gene: 4. Per the germline V gene, CDR1 is SEHNR and CDR2 is FQNEAQ (reference sequence). The CDR3 region is CASSNSGGYNEQFF. CDR3 DNA sequence: TGTGCCAGCAGCAACTCGGGGGGGTACAATGAGCAGTTCTTC.

There are many counts of this clonotype. The V and J genes are TRBV29-1 and TRBJ1-1, with D perhaps matching TRBD1 (6 bases). Germline-derived CDR1 and CDR2 are SQVTM and ANQGSEA. V lost 3 bases and J lost 8, with 10 bases in between. The CDR3 runs 11 residues. CDR3 sequence: CSVDRGVEAFF. The CDR3, as DNA: TGCAGCGTTGATAGGGGGGTAGAAGCTTTCTTT.

V and J are TRBV12-3 or TRBV12-4 and TRBJ2-7, with D uncertain. The CDR3 has 11 residues. The V gene lost 4 bases and the J gene lost 7 bases, with 8 bases spanning the gap. The CDR3 DNA follows: TGTGCCAGCAGTTCCCGTGGGGAGCAGTACTTC. It encodes CASSSRGEQYF.

The CDR3 reads CASSLEPTGGRNIQYF. The CDR3 DNA reads as TGCGCCAGCAGCTTGGAACCGACAGGGGGCAGGAACATTCAGTACTTC. J is TRBJ2-4 and V is TRBV5-1, with 10 positions matching TRBD1. Germline values: CDR1 SGHRS, CDR2 YFSETQ. The CDR3 spans 16 residues. V lost 0 bases to trimming and J lost 7 bases; unmatched junction nucleotides: 7.

This clonotype showed up just a few times. The rearrangement joins TRBV4-3 to TRBJ2-3; a weak D match, TRBD2 (5 bases). The CDR3 has 19 residues. V lost 1 base to trimming and J lost 0 bases, with 20 bases between them. Germline loops: CDR1 LGHNA, CDR2 YSLEER. CDR3 residues: CASSQGPVAPGSSTDTQYF. CDR3 in DNA: TGCGCCAGCAGCCAAGGTCCTGTGGCTCCGGGGTCTAGCACAGATACGCAGTATTTT.

This clonotype was seen ten or more times. The gene calls are TRBV20-1 and TRBJ1-1; no clear D gene. The CDR3 has 12 amino acids. In germline, CDR1 is DFQATT, CDR2 SNEGSKA (reference sequence). CDR3 in amino acids: CSGIVVDTEAFF. The CDR3 nucleotides are TGCAGCGGGATCGTCGTTGACACTGAAGCTTTCTTT.

This clonotype was recorded a few times. This CDR3 reads CASSSNRDRGIYGYTF. In DNA, the CDR3 is TGTGCCAGCAGTTCTAACCGGGACAGGGGAATCTATGGCTACACCTTC. The rearrangement links TRBV27 to TRBJ1-2, with 10 bases fitting TRBD1. The CDR3 consists of 16 residues. Trimming took 4 bases from V and 4 from J; bases not matched to a gene: 9. Germline V gene sequence: CDR1 MNHEY, CDR2 SMNVEV (reference sequence).

This clonotype was seen only a few times. The J gene is TRBJ1-2, the V gene TRBV6-2 or TRBV6-3, with D tentatively TRBD1 (5 bases). Trimming cost V 5 bases and J 8 bases, with 12 bases left between them. The CDR3 is 12 amino acids. From germline, CDR1 is MNHEY and CDR2 SVGEGT. The CDR3 bases are TGTGCCAGCAGTGAGACAGTACCGGGCTACACCTTC. Protein sequence: CASSETVPGYTF.

The V and J genes are TRBV3-1 and TRBJ2-3; 13 bases align to TRBD2. Germline trimming cut 5 bases from V and 4 bases from J; bases unmatched to any gene: 9. Germline-derived CDR1 and CDR2 are LGHDT and YNNKEL (reference sequence). The CDR3 is 17 amino acids. The CDR3 region is CASSSTRLAGGADTQYF. The CDR3 nucleotides are TGTGCCAGCAGCTCCACGAGACTAGCGGGGGGTGCAGATACGCAGTATTTT.

Of note for this clonotype: Given a much more abundant clone one base away, this may be a read error. This sequence joins TRBV5-1 and TRBJ1-4, with no clear D. Per the germline V gene, CDR1 is SGHRS and CDR2 is YFSETQ. Trimming stripped 0 bases from V and 7 bases from J, with 13 bases between. CDR3 length: 15 amino acids. CDR3 sequence: CASSLARDGSEKLFF. The CDR3 bases are TGCGCCAGCAGCTTGGCCCGGGATGGGAGTGAAAAACTGTTTTTT.

This clonotype appeared many times. The chain has TRBV7-2 and TRBJ2-3, with D perhaps given as TRBD1 or TRBD2 (6 bases each). This CDR3 has 15 residues. The ends were cut back, 0 bases at V and 6 bases at J, with 13 bases in the middle. Germline-derived CDR1 and CDR2 are SGHTA and FQGNSA. DNA of the CDR3: TGTGCCAGCAGCTTAGCGATGGGGGGCCGGGATACGCAGTATTTT. Its translation: CASSLAMGGRDTQYF.

In this sample, this clonotype turned up many times. The rearrangement uses TRBV6-1 and TRBJ1-5; D uncertain. This CDR3 is 14 amino acids long. CDR1 MNHNS and CDR2 SASEGT come from the germline V gene. V was pared by 1 base and J by 1 base, with 5 bases between. The chain's CDR3 is CASSEVGSNQPQHF. The CDR3 bases are TGTGCCAGCAGTGAAGTCGGGAGCAATCAGCCCCAGCATTTT.